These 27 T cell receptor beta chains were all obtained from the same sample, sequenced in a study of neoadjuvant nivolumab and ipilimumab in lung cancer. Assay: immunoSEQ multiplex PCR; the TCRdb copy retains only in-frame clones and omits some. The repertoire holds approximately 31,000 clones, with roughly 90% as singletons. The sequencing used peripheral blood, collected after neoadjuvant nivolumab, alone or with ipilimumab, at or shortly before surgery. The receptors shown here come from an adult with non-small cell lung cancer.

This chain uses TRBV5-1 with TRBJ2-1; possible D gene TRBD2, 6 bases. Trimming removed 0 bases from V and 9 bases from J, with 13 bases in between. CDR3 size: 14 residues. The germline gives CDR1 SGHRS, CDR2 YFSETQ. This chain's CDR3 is CASSLDWGGTEQFF. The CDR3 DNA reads TGCGCCAGCAGCTTGGATTGGGGCGGGACTGAGCAGTTCTTC. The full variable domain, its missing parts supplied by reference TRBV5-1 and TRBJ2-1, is KAGVTQTPRYLIKTRGQQVTLSCSPISGHRSVSWYQQTPGQGLQFLFEYFSETQRNKGNFPGRFSGRQFSNSRSEMNVSTLELGDSALYLCASSLDWGGTEQFFGPGTRLTVL.

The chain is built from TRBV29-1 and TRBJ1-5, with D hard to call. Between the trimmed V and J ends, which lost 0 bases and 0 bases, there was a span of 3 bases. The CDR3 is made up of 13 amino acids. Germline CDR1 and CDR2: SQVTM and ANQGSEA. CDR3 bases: TGCAGCGTTGAAGAGTATAGCAATCAGCCCCAGCATTTT. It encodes CSVEEYSNQPQHF.

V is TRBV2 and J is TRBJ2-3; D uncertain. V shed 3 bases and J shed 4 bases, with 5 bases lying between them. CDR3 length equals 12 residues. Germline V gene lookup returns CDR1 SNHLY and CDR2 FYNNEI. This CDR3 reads CASSEMSDTQYF. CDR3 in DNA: TGTGCCAGCAGTGAGATGTCAGATACGCAGTATTTT. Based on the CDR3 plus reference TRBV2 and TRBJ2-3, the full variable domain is EPEVTQTPSHQVTQMGQEVILRCVPISNHLYFYWYRQILGQKVEFLVSFYNNEISEKSEIFDDQFSVERPDGSNFTLKIRSTKLEDSAMYFCASSEMSDTQYFGPGTRLTVL.

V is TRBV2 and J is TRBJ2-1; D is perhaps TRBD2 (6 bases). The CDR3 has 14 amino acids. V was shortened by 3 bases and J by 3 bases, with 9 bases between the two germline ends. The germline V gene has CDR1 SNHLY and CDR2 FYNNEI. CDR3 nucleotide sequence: TGTGCCAGCAGTGAGTCAGCGGGCTACAATGAGCAGTTCTTC. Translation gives CASSESAGYNEQFF.

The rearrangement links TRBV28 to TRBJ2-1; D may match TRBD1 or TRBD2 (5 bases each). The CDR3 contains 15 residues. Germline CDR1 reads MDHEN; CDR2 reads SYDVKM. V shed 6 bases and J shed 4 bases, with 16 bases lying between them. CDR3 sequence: CASRGVSWGYNEQFF. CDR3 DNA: TGTGCCAGCAGGGGGGTATCCTGGGGGTACAATGAGCAGTTCTTC.

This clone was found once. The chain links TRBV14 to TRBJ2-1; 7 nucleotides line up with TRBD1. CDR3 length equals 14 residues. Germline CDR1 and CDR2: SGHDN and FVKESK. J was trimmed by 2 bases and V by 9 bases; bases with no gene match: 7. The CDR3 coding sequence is TGTGCCAGTGGAACCGGGACAGCCTACAATGAGCAGTTCTTC. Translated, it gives CASGTGTAYNEQFF.

The CDR3 region is CASSEQGLSNQPQHF. The CDR3 nucleotides read TGTGCCAGCAGCGAACAGGGGCTAAGCAATCAGCCCCAGCATTTT. The chain joins TRBV7-8 to TRBJ1-5, with 7 bases lining up with TRBD1. CDR1 is SGHVS, CDR2 FQNEAQ, per germline. The CDR3 has 15 residues. Losses at the gene ends were 5 bases for V and 1 base for J; bases not matched to a gene: 5.

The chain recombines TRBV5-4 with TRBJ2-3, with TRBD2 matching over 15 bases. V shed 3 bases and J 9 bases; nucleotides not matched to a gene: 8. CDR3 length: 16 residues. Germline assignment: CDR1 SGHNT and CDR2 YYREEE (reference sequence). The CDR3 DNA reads TGTGCCAGCAGCTCGGGACTAGCGGGAGGCCTCCTGACGCAGTATTTT. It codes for CASSSGLAGGLLTQYF.

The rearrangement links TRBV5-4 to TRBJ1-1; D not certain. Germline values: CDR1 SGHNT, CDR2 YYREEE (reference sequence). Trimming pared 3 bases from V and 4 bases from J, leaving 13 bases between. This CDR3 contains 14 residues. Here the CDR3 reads CASSSGTGGTEAFF. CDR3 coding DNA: TGTGCCAGCAGCTCAGGTACCGGAGGCACTGAAGCTTTCTTT.

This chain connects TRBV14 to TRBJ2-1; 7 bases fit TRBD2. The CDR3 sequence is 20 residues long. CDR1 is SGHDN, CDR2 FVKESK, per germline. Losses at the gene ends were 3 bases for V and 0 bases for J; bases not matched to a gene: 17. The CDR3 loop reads CASSHYRGRSSGYSYNEQFF. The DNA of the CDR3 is TGTGCCAGCAGCCACTATAGGGGCCGCTCTAGCGGCTACTCCTACAATGAGCAGTTCTTC.

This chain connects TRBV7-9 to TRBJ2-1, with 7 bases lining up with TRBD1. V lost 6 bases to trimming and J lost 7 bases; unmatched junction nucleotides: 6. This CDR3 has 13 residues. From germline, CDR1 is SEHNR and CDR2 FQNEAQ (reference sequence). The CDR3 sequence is CASSSTGSNEQFF. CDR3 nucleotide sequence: TGTGCCAGCAGTTCGACAGGGTCGAATGAGCAGTTCTTC.

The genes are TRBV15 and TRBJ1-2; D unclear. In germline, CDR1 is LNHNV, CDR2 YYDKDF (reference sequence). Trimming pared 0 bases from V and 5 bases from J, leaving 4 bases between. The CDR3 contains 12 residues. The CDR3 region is CATSRDSYGYTF. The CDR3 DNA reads TGTGCCACCAGCAGAGACAGTTATGGCTACACCTTC.

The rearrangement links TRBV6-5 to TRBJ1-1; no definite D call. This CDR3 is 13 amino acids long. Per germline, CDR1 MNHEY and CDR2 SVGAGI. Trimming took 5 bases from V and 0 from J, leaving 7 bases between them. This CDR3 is CASSQSVNTEAFF. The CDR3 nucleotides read TGTGCCAGCAGTCAATCGGTGAACACTGAAGCTTTCTTT.

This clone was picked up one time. The CDR3 DNA reads TGTGCCAGCGAAATCCTAGCGGGAGGGAACAATGAGCAGTTCTTC. This sequence encodes CASEILAGGNNEQFF. The rearrangement links TRBV6-1 to TRBJ2-1, with 12 bases aligning to TRBD2. The germline V gene encodes CDR1 MNHNS and CDR2 SASEGT. This CDR3 spans 15 amino acids. The V gene end was trimmed by 8 bases and the J gene end by 5 bases; junction bases not matched to a gene: 7.

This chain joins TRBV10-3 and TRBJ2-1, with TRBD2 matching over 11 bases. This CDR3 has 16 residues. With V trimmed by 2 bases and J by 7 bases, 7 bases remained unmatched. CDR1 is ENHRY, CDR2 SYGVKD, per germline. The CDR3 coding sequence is TGTGCCATCAGTGAGGCCGGGACTAGCGGCCTTAATGAGCAGTTCTTC. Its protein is CAISEAGTSGLNEQFF.

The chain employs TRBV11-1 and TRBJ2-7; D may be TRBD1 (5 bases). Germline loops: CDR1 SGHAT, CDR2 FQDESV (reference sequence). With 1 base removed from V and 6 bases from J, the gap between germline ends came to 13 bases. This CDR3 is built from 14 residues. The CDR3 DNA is TGTGCCAGCAGCTTAGTGGGGCTCACCAGCGAGCAGTACTTC. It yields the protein CASSLVGLTSEQYF.

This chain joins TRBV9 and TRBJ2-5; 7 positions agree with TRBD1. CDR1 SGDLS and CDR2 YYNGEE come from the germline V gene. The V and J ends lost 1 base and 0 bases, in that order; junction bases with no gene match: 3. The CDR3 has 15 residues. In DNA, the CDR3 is TGTGCCAGCAGCGTATCCGGGACAGACCAAGAGACCCAGTACTTC. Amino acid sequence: CASSVSGTDQETQYF.

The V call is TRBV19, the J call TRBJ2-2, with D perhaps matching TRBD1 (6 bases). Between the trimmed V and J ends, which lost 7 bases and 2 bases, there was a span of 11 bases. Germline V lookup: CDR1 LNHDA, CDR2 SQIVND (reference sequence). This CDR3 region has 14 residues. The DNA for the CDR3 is TGTGCCAGTACCCAGACAGGCAACACCGGGGAGCTGTTTTTT. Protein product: CASTQTGNTGELFF.

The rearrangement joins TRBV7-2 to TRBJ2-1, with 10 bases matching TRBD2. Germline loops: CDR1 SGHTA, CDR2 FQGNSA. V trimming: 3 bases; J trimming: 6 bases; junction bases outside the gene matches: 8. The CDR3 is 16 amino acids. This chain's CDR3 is CASSFQLAGAGNEQFF. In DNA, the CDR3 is TGTGCCAGCAGCTTTCAGCTAGCGGGAGCCGGCAATGAGCAGTTCTTC.

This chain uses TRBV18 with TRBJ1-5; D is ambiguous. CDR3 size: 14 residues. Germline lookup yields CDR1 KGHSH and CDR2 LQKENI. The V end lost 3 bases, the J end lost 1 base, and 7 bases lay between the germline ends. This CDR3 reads CASSPYGSNQPQHF. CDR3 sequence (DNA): TGTGCCAGCTCACCCTATGGGAGCAATCAGCCCCAGCATTTT. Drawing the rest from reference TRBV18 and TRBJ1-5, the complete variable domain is NAGVMQNPRHLVRRRGQEARLRCSPMKGHSHVYWYRQLPEEGLKFMVYLQKENIIDESGMPKERFSAEFPKEGPSILRIQQVVRGDSAAYFCASSPYGSNQPQHFGDGTRLSIL.

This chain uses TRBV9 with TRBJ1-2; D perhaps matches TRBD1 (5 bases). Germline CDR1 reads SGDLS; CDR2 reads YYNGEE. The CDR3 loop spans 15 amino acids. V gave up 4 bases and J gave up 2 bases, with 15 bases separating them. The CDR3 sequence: CASSLASTANYGYTF. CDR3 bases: TGTGCCAGCAGCCTAGCCTCGACAGCAAACTATGGCTACACCTTC.

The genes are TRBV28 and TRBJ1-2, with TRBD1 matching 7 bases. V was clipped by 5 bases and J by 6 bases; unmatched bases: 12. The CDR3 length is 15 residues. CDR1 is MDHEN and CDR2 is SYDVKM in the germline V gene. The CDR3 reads CASSPRDSLTHGYTF. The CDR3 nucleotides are TGTGCCAGCAGTCCCCGGGACAGCCTAACTCATGGCTACACCTTC.

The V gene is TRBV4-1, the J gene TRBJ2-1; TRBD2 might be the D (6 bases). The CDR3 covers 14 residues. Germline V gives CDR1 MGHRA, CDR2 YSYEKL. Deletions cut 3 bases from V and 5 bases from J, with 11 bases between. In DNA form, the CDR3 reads TGCGCCAGCAGCCATCGCCCTAGCGACAATGAGCAGTTCTTC. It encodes CASSHRPSDNEQFF.

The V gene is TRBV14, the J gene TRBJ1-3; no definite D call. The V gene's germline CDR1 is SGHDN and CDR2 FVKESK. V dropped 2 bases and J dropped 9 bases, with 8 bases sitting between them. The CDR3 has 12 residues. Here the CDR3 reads CASSQTHVTIYF. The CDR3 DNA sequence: TGTGCCAGCAGCCAAACCCATGTCACCATATATTTT.

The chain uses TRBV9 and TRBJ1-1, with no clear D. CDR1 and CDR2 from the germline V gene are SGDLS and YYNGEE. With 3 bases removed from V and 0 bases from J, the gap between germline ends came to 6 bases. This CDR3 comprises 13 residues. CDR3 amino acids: CASSGSLNTEAFF. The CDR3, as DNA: TGTGCCAGCAGCGGTAGTTTGAACACTGAAGCTTTCTTT.

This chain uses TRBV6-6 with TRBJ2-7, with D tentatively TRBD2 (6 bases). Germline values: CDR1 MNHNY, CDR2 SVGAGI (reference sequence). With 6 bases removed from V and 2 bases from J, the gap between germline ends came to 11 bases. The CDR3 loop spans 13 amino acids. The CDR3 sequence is CASRTGTPYEQYF. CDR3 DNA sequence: TGTGCCAGCAGAACCGGGACTCCCTACGAGCAGTACTTC.

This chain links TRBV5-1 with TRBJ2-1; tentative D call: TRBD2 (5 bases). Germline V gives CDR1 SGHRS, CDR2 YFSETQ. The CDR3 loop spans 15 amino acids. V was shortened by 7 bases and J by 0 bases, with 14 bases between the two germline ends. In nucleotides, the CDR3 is TGCGCCAGCGGCGAGGTGACTACCTCCTACAATGAGCAGTTCTTC. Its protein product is CASGEVTTSYNEQFF.